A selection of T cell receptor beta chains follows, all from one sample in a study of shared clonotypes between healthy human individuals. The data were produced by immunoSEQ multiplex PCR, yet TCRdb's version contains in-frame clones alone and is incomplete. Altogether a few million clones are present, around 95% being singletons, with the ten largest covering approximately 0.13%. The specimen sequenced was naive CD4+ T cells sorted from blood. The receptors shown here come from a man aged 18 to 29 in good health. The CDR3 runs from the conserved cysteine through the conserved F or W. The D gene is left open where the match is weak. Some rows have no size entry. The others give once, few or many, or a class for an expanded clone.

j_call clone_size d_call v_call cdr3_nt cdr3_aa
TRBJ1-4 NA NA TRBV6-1 TGTGCCAGCAGTTACGGAGAAAAACTGTTTTTT CASSYGEKLFF
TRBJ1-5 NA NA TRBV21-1 TGTGCCAGCAGCAAAGAAATTATGATTAGCAATCAGCCCCAGCATTTT CASSKEIMISNQPQHF
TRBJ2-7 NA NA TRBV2 TGTGCCAGCAGTGAAGAGGTGACAGCTTCCTACGAGCAGTACTTC CASSEEVTASYEQYF
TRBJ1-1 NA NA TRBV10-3 TGTGCCATCAGCGGATTCGACTCGAACACTGAAGCTTTCTTT CAISGFDSNTEAFF
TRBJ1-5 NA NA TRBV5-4 TGTGCCAGCAGCTTGGAGGGGTACGACCAGCATTTT CASSLEGYDQHF
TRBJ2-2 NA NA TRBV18 TGTGCCAGCTCACCACCCCAGCACACCGGGGAGCTGTTTTTT CASSPPQHTGELFF
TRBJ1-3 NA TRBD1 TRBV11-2 TGTGCCAGCAGCCCTGGCTGGGACAGGGGGAACACCATATATTTT CASSPGWDRGNTIYF
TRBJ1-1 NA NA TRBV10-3 TGTGCCATCACAGGAGGGGGCACTGAAGCTTTCTTT CAITGGGTEAFF
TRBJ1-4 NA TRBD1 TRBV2 TGTGCCAGCAGCCGCGACAGGGTTGAAGAAAAACTGTTTTTT CASSRDRVEEKLFF
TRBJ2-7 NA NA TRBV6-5 TGTGCCAGCAGTTACTCTGGTGATTACGAGCAGTACTTC CASSYSGDYEQYF
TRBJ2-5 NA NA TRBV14 TGTGCCAGCAGCCAAATCGAAAGGGTCTGGGAGACCCAGTACTTC CASSQIERVWETQYF
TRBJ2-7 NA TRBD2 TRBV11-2 TGTGCCAGCAGCCCATGGAGCGGGAGGGCCTTCTACGAGCAGTACTTC CASSPWSGRAFYEQYF
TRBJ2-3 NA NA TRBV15 TGTGCCACCAGCAGAGATGTCACAGATACGCAGTATTTT CATSRDVTDTQYF
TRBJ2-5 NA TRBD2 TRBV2 TGTGCCAGCAGCGACCCCGGGGGGTTACTAAGACAAGAGACCCAGTACTTC CASSDPGGLLRQETQYF
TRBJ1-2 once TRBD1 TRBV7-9 TGTGCCAGCAGGTGGACAGGGTCCATGAGCTATGGCTACACCTTC CASRWTGSMSYGYTF
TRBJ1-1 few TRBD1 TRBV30 TGTGCCTGGAGTTCTACGGGGACAGGGAACGCTTTCTTT CAWSSTGTGNAFF
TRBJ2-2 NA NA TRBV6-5 TGTGCCAGCAGTTACACAGGGAACACCGGGGAGCTGTTTTTT CASSYTGNTGELFF
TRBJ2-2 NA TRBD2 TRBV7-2 TGTGCCAGCATCTTCGGGACTACGAACACCGGGGAGCTGTTTTTT CASIFGTTNTGELFF
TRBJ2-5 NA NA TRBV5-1 TGCGCCAGCAGCTTGGAGGCGTACCAAGAGACCCAGTACTTC CASSLEAYQETQYF
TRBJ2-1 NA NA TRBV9 TGTGCCAGCAGCGTTTCAACTAGCTCCTACAATGAGCAGTTCTTC CASSVSTSSYNEQFF
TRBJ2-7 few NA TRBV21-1 TGTGCCACCGCGAGCGGGAGTATCGACGAGCAGTACTTC CATASGSIDEQYF
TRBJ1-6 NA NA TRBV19 TGTGCCAGTACCAATTGGGAGAATAATTCACCCCTCCACTTT CASTNWENNSPLHF
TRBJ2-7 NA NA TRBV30 TGTGCCTGGAGTGTACCGCGAAGGGGTTCCTACGAGCAGTACTTC CAWSVPRRGSYEQYF
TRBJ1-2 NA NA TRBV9 TGTGCCAGCGGTGACACCTATGGCTACACCTTC CASGDTYGYTF
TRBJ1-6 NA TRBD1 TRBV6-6 TGTGCCAGCAGCCCAGGGGGTACGGGTACACCCCTCCACTTT CASSPGGTGTPLHF
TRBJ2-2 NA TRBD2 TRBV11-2 TGTGCCAGCAGCTCCAGGACTAGCGGGATCGCCGGGGAGCTGTTTTTT CASSSRTSGIAGELFF
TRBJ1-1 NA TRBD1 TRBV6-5 TGTGCCAGTACGGGACAGGGGGCGAACACTGAAGCTTTCTTT CASTGQGANTEAFF
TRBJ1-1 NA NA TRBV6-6 TGTGCCAGCACCCAAGGCTTCAACACTGAAGCTTTCTTT CASTQGFNTEAFF
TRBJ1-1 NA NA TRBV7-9 TGTGCCAGCAGCTTACTTATGAACACTGAAGCTTTCTTT CASSLLMNTEAFF
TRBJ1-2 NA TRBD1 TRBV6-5 TGTGCCAGCAGCCCCCTGGACAGGAACTATGGCTACACCTTC CASSPLDRNYGYTF
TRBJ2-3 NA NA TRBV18 TGTGCCAGCTCACCGGGAGCGGGTACGGGGGCAGATACGCAGTATTTT CASSPGAGTGADTQYF
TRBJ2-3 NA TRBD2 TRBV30 TGTGCCTGGAGTGTAGGACTAGCGGGAAACACAGATACGCAGTATTTT CAWSVGLAGNTDTQYF
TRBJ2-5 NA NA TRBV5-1 TGCGCCAGCAGCGCTAAAGAGACCCAGTACTTC CASSAKETQYF
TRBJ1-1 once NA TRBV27 TGTGCCAGCAGTCAACAGGGTTACAAGGGAACTGAAGCTTTCTTT CASSQQGYKGTEAFF
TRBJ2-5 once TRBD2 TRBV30 TGTGCCTGGAGTGGCCGAGCGGGGGTCAGAGAGACCCAGTACTTC CAWSGRAGVRETQYF
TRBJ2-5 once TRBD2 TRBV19 TGTGCCAGTAGTATGGTTAGCGGGAGGGCCTTGGAGCAAGAGACCCAGTACTTC CASSMVSGRALEQETQYF
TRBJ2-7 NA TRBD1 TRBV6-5 TGTGCCAGCAGTCGGACGGGACAGGGGGGATACGAGCAGTACTTC CASSRTGQGGYEQYF
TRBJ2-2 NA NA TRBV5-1 TGCGCCAGCAGCTTGGAAGGTCGAGGGTCAGGAGACACCGGGGAGCTGTTTTTT CASSLEGRGSGDTGELFF
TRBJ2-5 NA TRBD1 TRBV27 TGTGCCAGCAGACATAGCGACAGGGGCCAAGAGACCCAGTACTTC CASRHSDRGQETQYF
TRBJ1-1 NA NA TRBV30 TGTGCCTGGACTCCCACCGCCGGAGCTTTCTTT CAWTPTAGAFF
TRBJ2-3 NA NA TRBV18 TGTGCCAGCTCATGGAGGGCCTCAGATACGCAGTATTTT CASSWRASDTQYF
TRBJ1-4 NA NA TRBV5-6 TGTGCCAGCAGCACCGGGGCCTTGGGTGAAAAACTGTTTTTT CASSTGALGEKLFF
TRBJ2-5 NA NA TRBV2 TGTGCCACCTCCACAGAGTACCAAGAGACCCAGTACTTC CATSTEYQETQYF
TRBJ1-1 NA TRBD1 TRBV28 TGTGCCAGCAGCTCCGGGACAGGGATTGCTGAAGCTTTCTTT CASSSGTGIAEAFF
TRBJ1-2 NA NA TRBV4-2 TGTGCCAGCAGCCTCACCCCCAGGGACAACTATGGCTACACCTTC CASSLTPRDNYGYTF
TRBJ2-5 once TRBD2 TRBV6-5 TGTGCCAGCAGTTACTCCTTTAGCGGGAGTTGGGAGACCCAGTACTTC CASSYSFSGSWETQYF
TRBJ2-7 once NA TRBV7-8 TGTGCCAGCAGCTTAGGGTTGGGCGTCTACGAGCAGTACTTC CASSLGLGVYEQYF
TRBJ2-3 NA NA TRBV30 TGTGCCTGGAGTCGGGGGAGGACAGATACGCAGTATTTT CAWSRGRTDTQYF
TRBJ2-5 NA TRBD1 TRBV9 TGTGCCAGCAGCTCCCCCGGACAGGGAGGGACCCAGTACTTC CASSSPGQGGTQYF
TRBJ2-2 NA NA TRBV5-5 TGTGCCAGCAGCTTGGATATGTACACCGGGGAGCTGTTTTTT CASSLDMYTGELFF
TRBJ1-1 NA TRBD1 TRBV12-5 TGTGCTAGTGGCTATAATCCGGGACAGGCCTTGAACACTGAAGCTTTCTTT CASGYNPGQALNTEAFF
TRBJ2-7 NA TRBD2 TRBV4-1 TGCGCCAGCAGCCAGTTTATGGGACTAGCGGGGGTTTACGAGCAGTACTTC CASSQFMGLAGVYEQYF
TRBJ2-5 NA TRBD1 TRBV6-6 TGTGCCAGCAGCCAAGACAGGGTAGAAGAGACCCAGTACTTC CASSQDRVEETQYF
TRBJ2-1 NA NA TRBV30 TGTGCCTGGAGTGCGACAGGAAACAATGAGCAGTTCTTC CAWSATGNNEQFF
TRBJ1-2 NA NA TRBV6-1 TGTGCCAGCAGTGAAGCCGGACCGAAGCCGAAGGGCTACACCTTC CASSEAGPKPKGYTF
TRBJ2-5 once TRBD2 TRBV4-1 TGCGCCAGCAGCCAAGGGACTAGCGGAGCTCCGGGCGAGACCCAGTACTTC CASSQGTSGAPGETQYF